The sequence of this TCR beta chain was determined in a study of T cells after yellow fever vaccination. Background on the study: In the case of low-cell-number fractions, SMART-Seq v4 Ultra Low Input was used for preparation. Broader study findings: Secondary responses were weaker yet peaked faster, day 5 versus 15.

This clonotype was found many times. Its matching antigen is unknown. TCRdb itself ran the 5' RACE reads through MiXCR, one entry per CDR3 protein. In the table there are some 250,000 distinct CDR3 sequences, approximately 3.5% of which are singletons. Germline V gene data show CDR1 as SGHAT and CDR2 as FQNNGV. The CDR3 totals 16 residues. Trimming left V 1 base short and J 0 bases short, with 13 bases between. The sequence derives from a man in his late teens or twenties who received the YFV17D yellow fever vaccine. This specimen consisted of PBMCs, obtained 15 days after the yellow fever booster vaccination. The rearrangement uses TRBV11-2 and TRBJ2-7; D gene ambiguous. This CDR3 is CASSLGSAASSYEQYF. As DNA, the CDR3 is TGTGCCAGCAGCTTAGGGTCTGCGGCGAGCTCCTACGAGCAGTACTTC.